This T cell receptor (beta chain) came from a study of blood T cells in healthy people across ages (dated by TCRdb to about 2015). For the wider study: Template switching captured roughly one uniquely barcoded TCR beta cDNA molecule per two T cells in model experiments. To avoid experimental bias, donors of different ages were distributed randomly across sequencing lanes. Donors were grouped into four age groups: young (average 16 years), middle-aged (about 40), aged (around 60) and long-lived (approximately 82). The study analyzed two additional independent replicas of 1 million unique cDNA reads from the same blood draw for two donors, one aged 18 to 29 and one aged 80 or older. Using deep sequencing normalized with unique cDNA molecular identifiers, the study measured how TCR beta repertoire diversity changes with age.

Points the paper makes about the study in general: Total diversity estimates from one million sequenced T cells were considered lower bounds and underestimates. Observed TCR beta diversity correlated strongly with the percentage of naive T cells measured by flow cytometry. Since profiling was done on bulk unsorted PBMCs, naive and antigen-experienced compartments could not be conclusively compared. Observed TCR beta diversity per million T cells fell roughly linearly with age, and a significant reduction was already apparent by age around 36. Because the CMV infection status of the donors was unknown, age-related changes in expanded clonotypes may potentially have been confounded. Compared with the aged group, more naive CD4+ T cells, fewer expanded clones and increased TCR diversity were shown by the long-lived group, suggesting age selection.

The 35 to 40 donors, aged about 6 to 95 years, were systemically healthy Caucasian individuals from Russia. Roughly 9.5 milliliters of peripheral blood were drawn from each donor into EDTA-treated Vacutainer tubes. Ficoll-Paque density-gradient centrifugation was used to isolate PBMCs, with at least 7 million per sample. Trizol reagent was used to extract total RNA from the PBMCs, yielding at least 6 micrograms per sample. For every donor, flow cytometry on a PBMC aliquot measured the percentage of naive CD45RAhigh/CD27high T cells. The library was built by means of 5' RACE. Sequencing took place on an Illumina HiSeq 2500. The second PCR ran for roughly 7 to 12 cycles and used a J-beta primer mix along with a sample-barcoded 5' primer. A template-switch 5' adaptor carrying 12 random nucleotides introduced a unique molecular identifier onto each TCR beta cDNA molecule. At least 2.5 million CDR3-containing paired-end reads were obtained from each sample. First-strand cDNA synthesis was performed from all RNA using the Mint cDNA synthesis kit, with priming by a TRBC-specific oligonucleotide. Following uracil-DNA glycosylase treatment, a first 18-cycle PCR with universal primers M1SS and BC2_uni_R was performed on all cDNA. The study's processing was this. Each sample was normalized by randomly selecting 1 million high-quality reads, each carrying a distinct molecular identifier. Instead of being binned into consensus sequences, reads with shared molecular identifiers were discarded. MiTCR, set to a Q25 quality threshold and the strictest error-elimination algorithm, was used for CDR3 identification, clonotype clustering and error correction. A nonparametric unseen species model with Euler transformation was used to estimate a lower bound on total TCR beta diversity. TCRdb reprocessed the public reads (quality trimming at Q25 with fastp, clone calling with MiXCR) and kept in-frame beta chains. For every CDR3 protein sequence, its rows merge into one entry that carries the most common genes and DNA. These V and J calls rely on TCRdb rather than the paper's analysis. The sample yields 1.5 million to 1.9 million distinct CDR3 sequences; roughly 43% were counted once. About 3.8% of the sample is held by the ten biggest clonotypes.

Comment on this clonotype: The antigen this receptor binds is unknown. Base quality data are lacking; no much larger clone is found one base away.

The source material was blood. This TCR came from a woman aged 18-29 years in good health.

The DNA is TGCAGTGCTAGGAGGGTGGGGGGACGGTCCAATCAGCCCCAGCATTTT. Its product reads: CSARRVGGRSNQPQHF. The chain was built from TRBV20-1 and TRBJ1-5; TRBD1 is perhaps the D gene, given 5 matching bases. From a lookup of the germline V gene (reference sequence), CDR1 and CDR2 are DFQATT and SNEGSKA. Spanning cysteine to phenylalanine, the CDR3 consists of 16 amino acids. Only the CDR3 part of the read is kept: 48 bases, read in frame from the first base. The germline ends are 18 bases apart after V is trimmed by 3 bases and J by 3 bases.